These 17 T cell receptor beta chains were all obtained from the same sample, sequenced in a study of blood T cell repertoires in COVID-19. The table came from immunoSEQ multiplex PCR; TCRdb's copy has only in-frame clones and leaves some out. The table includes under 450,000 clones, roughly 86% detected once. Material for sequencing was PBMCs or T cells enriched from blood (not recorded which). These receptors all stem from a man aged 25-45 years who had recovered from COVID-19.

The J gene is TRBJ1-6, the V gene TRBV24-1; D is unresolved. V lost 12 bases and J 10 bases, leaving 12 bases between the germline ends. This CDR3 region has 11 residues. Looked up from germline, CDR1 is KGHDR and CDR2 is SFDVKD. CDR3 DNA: TGTGCCTCCCGGGGAGAGTCACCCCTCCACTTT. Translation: CASRGESPLHF.

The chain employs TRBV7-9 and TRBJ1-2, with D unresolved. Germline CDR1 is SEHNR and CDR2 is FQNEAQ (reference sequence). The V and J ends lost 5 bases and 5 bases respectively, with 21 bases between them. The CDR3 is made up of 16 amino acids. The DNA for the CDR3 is TGTGCCAGCAGCCCCCCCGGAGAGGGTCGTCGATATGGCTACACCTTC. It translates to CASSPPGEGRRYGYTF.

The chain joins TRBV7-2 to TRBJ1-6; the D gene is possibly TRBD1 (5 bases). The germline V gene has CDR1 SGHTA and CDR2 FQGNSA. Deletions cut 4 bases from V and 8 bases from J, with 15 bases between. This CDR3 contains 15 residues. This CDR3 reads CASSSGGGIHSPLHF. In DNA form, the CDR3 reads TGTGCCAGCAGCTCTGGGGGGGGAATCCATTCACCCCTCCACTTT.

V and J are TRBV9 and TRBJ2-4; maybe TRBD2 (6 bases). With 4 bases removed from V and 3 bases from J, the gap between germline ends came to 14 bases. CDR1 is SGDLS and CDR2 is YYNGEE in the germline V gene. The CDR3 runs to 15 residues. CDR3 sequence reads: CASSPRDLGKNIQYF. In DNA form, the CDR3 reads TGTGCCAGCAGCCCTCGGGACTTAGGCAAAAACATTCAGTACTTC.

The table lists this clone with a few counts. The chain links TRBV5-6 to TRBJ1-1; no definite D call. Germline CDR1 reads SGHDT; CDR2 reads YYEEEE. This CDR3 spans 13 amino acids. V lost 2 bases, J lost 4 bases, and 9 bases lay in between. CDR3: CASSFLSSTEAFF. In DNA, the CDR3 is TGTGCCAGCAGCTTTTTATCGAGCACTGAAGCTTTCTTT. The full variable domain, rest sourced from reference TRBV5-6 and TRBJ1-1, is DAGVTQSPTHLIKTRGQQVTLRCSPKSGHDTVSWYQQALGQGPQFIFQYYEEEERQRGNFPDRFSGHQFPNYSSELNVNALLLGDSALYLCASSFLSSTEAFFGQGTRLTVV.

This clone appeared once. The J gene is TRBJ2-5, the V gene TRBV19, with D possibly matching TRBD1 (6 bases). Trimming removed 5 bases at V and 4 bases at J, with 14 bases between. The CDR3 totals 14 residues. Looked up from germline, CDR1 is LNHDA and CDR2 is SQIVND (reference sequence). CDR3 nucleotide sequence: TGTGCCAGTAGTGATAGGGGGTTGTCAGAGACCCAGTACTTC. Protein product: CASSDRGLSETQYF.

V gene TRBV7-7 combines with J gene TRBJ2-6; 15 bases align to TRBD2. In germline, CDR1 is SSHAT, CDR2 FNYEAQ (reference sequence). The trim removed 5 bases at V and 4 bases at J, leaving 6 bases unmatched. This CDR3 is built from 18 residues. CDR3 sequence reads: CASSQGLAGGSGANVLTF. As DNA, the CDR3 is TGTGCCAGCAGCCAAGGACTAGCGGGGGGGTCAGGGGCCAACGTCCTGACTTTC.

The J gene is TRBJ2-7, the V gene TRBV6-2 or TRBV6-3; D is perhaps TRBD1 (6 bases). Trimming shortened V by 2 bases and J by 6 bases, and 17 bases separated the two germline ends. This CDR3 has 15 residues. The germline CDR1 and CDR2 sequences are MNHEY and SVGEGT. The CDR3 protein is CASSYRGPGEGEQYF. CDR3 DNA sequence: TGTGCCAGCAGTTACCGCGGGCCAGGGGAAGGCGAGCAGTACTTC.

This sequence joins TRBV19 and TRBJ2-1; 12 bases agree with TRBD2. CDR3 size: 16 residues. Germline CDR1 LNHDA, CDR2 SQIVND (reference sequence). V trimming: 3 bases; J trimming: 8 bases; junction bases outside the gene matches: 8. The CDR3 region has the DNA TGTGCCAGTAGTATTGGGGCTAGCGGGGGGGCAGATGAGCAGTTCTTC. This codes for CASSIGASGGADEQFF. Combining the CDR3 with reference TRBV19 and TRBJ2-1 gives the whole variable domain DGGITQSPKYLFRKEGQNVTLSCEQNLNHDAMYWYRQDPGQGLRLIYYSQIVNDFQKGDIAEGYSVSREKKESFPLTVTSAQKNPTAFYLCASSIGASGGADEQFFGPGTRLTVL.

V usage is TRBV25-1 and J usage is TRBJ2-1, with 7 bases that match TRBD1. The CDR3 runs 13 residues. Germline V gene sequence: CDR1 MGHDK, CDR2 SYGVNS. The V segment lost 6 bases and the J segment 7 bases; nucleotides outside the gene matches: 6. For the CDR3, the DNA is TGTGCCAGCAGCTCACCAGGGGGAAATGAGCAGTTCTTC. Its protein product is CASSSPGGNEQFF. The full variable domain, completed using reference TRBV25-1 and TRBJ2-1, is EADIYQTPRYLVIGTGKKITLECSQTMGHDKMYWYQQDPGMELHLIHYSYGVNSTEKGDLSSESTVSRIRTEHFPLTLESARPSHTSQYLCASSSPGGNEQFFGPGTRLTVL.

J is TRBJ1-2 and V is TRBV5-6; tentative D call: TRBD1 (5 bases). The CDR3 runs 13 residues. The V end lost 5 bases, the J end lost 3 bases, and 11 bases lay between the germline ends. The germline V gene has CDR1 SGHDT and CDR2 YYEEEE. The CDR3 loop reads CASSPGGDYGYTF. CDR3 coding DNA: TGTGCCAGCAGTCCGGGGGGAGACTATGGCTACACCTTC.

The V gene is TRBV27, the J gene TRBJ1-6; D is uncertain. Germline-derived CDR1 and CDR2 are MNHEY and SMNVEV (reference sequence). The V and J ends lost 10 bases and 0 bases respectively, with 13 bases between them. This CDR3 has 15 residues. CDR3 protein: CATSPGSSYNSPLHF. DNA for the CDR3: TGTGCCACCTCCCCGGGGAGCTCCTATAATTCACCCCTCCACTTT.

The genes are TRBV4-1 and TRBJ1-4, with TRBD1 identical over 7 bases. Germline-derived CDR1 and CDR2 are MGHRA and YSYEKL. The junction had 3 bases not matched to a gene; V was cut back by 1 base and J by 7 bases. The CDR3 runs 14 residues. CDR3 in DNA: TGCGCCAGCAGCCAAGGACAGGGAAGTGAAAAACTGTTTTTT. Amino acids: CASSQGQGSEKLFF.

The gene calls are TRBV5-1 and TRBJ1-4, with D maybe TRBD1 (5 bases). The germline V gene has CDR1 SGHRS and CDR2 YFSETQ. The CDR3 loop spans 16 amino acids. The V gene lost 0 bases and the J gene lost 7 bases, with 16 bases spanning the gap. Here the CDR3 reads CASSLGLGVLGEKLFF. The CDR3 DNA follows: TGCGCCAGCAGCTTGGGGCTAGGGGTTCTTGGTGAAAAACTGTTTTTT.

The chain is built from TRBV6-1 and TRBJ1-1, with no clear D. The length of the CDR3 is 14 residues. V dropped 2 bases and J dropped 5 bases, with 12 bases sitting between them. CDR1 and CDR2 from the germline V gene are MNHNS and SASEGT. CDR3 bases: TGTGCCAGCAGTGAAATATATAGGGAGACTGAAGCTTTCTTT. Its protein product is CASSEIYRETEAFF.

The DNA of the CDR3 is TGTGCCAGCAGTTACTCGACCGGGACAGTAAATGAAAAACTGTTTTTT. Protein: CASSYSTGTVNEKLFF. The V gene is TRBV6-2 or TRBV6-3, the J gene TRBJ1-4; 7 nucleotides match TRBD1. V trimming: 0 bases; J trimming: 5 bases; junction bases outside the gene matches: 6. The CDR3 is 16 residues long. CDR1 and CDR2 (germline): MNHEY, SVGEGT.

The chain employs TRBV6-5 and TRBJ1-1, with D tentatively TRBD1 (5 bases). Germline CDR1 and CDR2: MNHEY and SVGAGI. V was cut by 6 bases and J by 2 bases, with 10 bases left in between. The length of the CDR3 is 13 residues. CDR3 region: CASRPGLNTEAFF. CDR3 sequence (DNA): TGTGCCAGCAGGCCGGGACTTAACACTGAAGCTTTCTTT.